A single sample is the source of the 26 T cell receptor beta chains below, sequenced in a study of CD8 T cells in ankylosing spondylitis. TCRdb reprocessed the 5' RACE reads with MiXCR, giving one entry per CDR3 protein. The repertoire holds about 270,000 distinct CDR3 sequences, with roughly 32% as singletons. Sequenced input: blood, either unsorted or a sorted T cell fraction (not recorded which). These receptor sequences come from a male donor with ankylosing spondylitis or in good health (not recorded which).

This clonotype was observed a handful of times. The CDR3 spells CASSVPSREQYF. As DNA, the CDR3 is TGTGCCAGCAGCGTCCCCAGCCGGGAGCAGTACTTC. This chain connects TRBV9 to TRBJ2-7; D uncertain. V was cut by 2 bases and J by 7 bases, with 10 bases left in between. Germline CDR1 SGDLS, CDR2 YYNGEE. The CDR3 covers 12 residues. Complete variable domain (other parts from reference TRBV9 and TRBJ2-7): DSGVTQTPKHLITATGQRVTLRCSPRSGDLSVYWYQQSLDQGLQFLIQYYNGEERAKGNILERFSAQQFPDLHSELNLSSLELGDSALYFCASSVPSREQYFGPGTRLTVT.

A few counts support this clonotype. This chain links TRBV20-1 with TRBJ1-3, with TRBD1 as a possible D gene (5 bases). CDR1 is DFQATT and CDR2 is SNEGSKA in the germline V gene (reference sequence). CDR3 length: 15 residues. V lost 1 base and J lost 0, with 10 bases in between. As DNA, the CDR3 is TGCAGTGCTAGAGGACAGACCAGCTCTGGAAACACCATATATTTT. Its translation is CSARGQTSSGNTIYF.

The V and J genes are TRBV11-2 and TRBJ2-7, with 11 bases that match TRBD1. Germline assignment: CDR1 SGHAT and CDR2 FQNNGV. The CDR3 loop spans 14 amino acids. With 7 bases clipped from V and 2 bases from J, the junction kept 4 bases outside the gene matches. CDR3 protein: CASTSDRGPYEQYF. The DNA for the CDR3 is TGTGCCAGCACCTCGGACAGGGGGCCCTACGAGCAGTACTTC.

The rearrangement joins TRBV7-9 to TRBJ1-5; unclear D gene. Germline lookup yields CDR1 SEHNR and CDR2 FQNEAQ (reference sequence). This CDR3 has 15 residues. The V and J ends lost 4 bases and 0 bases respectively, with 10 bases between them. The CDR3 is CASSSDISSNQPQHF. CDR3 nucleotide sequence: TGTGCCAGCAGCTCCGACATATCTAGCAATCAGCCCCAGCATTTT.

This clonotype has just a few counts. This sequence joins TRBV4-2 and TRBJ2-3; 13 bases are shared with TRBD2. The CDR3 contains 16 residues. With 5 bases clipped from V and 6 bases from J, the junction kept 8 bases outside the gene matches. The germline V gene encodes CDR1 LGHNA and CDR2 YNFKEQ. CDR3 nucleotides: TGTGCCAGCAGCTCCTCGACTAGCGGGGGGAGTGATACGCAGTATTTT. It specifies CASSSSTSGGSDTQYF.

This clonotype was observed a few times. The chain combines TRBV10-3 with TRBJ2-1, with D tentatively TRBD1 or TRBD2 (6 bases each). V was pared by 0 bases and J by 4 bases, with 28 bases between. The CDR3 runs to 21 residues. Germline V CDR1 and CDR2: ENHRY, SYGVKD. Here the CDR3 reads CAISESYGGQEAIKWYNEQFF. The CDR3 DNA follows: TGTGCCATCAGTGAGTCCTATGGGGGGCAGGAGGCAATCAAGTGGTACAATGAGCAGTTCTTC.

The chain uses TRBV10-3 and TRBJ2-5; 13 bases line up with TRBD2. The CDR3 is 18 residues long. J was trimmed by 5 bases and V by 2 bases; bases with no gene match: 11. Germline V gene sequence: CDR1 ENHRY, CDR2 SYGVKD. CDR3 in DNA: TGTGCCATCAGTGAGCCTAGGACTAGCGGGGGCCCCGTTGAGACCCAGTACTTC. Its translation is CAISEPRTSGGPVETQYF.

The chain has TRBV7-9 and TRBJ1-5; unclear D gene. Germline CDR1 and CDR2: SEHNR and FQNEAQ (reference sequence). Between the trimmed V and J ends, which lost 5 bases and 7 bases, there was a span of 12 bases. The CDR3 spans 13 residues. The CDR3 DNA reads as TGTGCCAGCAGCCCCGAGATCGGGCAGCCCCAGCATTTT. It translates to CASSPEIGQPQHF. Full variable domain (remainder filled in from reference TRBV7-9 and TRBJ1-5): DTGVSQNPRHKITKRGQNVTFRCDPISEHNRLYWYRQTLGQGPEFLTYFQNEAQLEKSRLLSDRFSAERPKGSFSTLEIQRTEQGDSAMYLCASSPEIGQPQHFGDGTRLSIL.

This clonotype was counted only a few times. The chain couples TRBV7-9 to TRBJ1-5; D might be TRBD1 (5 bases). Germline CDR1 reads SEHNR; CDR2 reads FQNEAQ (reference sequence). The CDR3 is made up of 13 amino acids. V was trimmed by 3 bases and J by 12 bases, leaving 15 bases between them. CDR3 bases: TGTGCCAGCAGCTTCGGGGGGTTGGCGGACCAGCATTTT. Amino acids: CASSFGGLADQHF.

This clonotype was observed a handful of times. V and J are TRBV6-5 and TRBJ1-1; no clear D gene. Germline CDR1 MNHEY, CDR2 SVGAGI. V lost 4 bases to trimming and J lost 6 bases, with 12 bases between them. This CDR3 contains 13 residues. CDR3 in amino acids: CASSLMEEAEAFF. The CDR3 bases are TGTGCCAGCAGTTTAATGGAGGAAGCTGAAGCTTTCTTT.

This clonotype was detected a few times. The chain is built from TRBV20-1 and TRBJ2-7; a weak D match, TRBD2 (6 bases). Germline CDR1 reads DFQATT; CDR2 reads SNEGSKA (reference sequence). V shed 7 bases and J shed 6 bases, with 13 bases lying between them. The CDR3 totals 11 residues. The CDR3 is CSVTGGSEQYF. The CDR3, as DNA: TGCAGTGTCACTGGGGGGAGCGAGCAGTACTTC.

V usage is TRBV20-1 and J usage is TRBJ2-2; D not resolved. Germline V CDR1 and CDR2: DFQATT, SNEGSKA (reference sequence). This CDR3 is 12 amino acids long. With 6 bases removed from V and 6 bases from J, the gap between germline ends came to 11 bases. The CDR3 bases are TGCAGTGCGCAGCCTAGTCCCGGGGAGCTGTTTTTT. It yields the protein CSAQPSPGELFF.

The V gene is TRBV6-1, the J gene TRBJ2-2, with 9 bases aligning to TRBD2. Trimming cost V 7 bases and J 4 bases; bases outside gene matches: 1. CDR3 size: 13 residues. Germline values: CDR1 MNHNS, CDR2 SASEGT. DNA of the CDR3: TGTGCCAGCAAGCGGGGGGTCACCGGGGAGCTGTTTTTT. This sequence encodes CASKRGVTGELFF.

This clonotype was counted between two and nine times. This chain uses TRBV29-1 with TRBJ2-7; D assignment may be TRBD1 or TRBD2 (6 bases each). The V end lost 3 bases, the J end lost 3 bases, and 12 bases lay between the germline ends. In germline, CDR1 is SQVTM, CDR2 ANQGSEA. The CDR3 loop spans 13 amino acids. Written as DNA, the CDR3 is TGCAGCGTTGATAGTGGGGGGCTCTACGAGCAGTACTTC. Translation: CSVDSGGLYEQYF.

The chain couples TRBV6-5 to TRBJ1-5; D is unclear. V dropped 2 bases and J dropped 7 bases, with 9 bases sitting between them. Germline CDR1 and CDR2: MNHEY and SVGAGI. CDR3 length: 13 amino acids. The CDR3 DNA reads TGTGCCAGCAGTTACAGGGAGGGCCAGCCCCAGCATTTT. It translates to CASSYREGQPQHF.

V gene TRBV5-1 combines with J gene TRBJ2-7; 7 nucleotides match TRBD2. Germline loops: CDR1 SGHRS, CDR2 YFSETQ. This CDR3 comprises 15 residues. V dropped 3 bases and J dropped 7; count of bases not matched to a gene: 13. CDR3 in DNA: TGCGCCAGCAGCTCTAGACTAGCAAGAGTTGGGGAGCAGTACTTC. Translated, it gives CASSSRLARVGEQYF.

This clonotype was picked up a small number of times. This chain's CDR3 is CSAIRRPPDTQYF. CDR3 sequence (DNA): TGCAGTGCTATTCGGCGGCCCCCAGATACGCAGTATTTT. J is TRBJ2-3 and V is TRBV20-1, with D uncertain. CDR3 size: 13 residues. V lost 4 bases and J lost 4, with 12 bases in between. Germline V gene sequence: CDR1 DFQATT, CDR2 SNEGSKA (reference sequence).

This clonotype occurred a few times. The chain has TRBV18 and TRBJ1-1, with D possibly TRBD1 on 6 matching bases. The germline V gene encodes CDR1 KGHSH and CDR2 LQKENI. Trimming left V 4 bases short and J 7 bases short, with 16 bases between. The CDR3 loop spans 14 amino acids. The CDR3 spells CASSRQQGIVEAFF. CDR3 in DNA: TGTGCCAGCTCACGCCAACAGGGTATTGTTGAAGCTTTCTTT.

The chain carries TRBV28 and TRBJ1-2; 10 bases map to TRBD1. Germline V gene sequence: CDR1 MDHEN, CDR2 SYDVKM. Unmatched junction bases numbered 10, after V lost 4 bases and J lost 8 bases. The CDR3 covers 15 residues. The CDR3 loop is CASSSIPETGGGYTF. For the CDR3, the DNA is TGTGCCAGCAGTTCAATACCTGAGACAGGGGGCGGCTACACCTTC.

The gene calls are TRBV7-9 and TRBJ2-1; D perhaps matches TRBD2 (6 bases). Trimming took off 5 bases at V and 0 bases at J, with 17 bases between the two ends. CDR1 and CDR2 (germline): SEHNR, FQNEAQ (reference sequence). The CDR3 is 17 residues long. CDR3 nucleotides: TGTGCCAGCAGCGCAAGTCGTCGGGAGAGCTCCTACAATGAGCAGTTCTTC. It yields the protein CASSASRRESSYNEQFF.

The CDR3 DNA sequence: TGCAGTGCTACCTTTCCAGTAGCCAAAAACATTCAGTACTTC. Residues: CSATFPVAKNIQYF. The chain combines TRBV20-1 with TRBJ2-4; D gene unclear. Trimming took off 4 bases at V and 0 bases at J, with 10 bases between the two ends. The CDR3 loop spans 14 amino acids. The germline gives CDR1 DFQATT, CDR2 SNEGSKA (reference sequence).

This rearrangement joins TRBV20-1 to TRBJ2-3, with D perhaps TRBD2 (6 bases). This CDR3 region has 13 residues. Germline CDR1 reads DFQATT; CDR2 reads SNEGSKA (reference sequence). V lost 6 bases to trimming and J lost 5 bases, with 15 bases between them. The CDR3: CSARPGVGDTQYF. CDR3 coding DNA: TGCAGTGCAAGACCGGGGGTGGGAGATACGCAGTATTTT.

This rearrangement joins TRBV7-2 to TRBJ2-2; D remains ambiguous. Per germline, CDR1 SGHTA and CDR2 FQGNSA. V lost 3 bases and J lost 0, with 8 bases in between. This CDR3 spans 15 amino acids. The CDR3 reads CASSLVHANTGELFF. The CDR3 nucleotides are TGTGCCAGCAGCTTGGTACACGCGAACACCGGGGAGCTGTTTTTT. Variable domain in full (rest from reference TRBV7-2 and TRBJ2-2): GAGVSQSPSNKVTEKGKDVELRCDPISGHTALYWYRQSLGQGLEFLIYFQGNSAPDKSGLPSDRFSAERTGGSVSTLTIQRTQQEDSAVYLCASSLVHANTGELFFGEGSRLTVL.

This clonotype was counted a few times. For the CDR3, the DNA is TGCAGCGTTGAAGATCAGGGCAGCTCCTACGAGCAGTACTTC. It codes for CSVEDQGSSYEQYF. This rearrangement joins TRBV29-1 to TRBJ2-7; a weak D match, TRBD1 (5 bases). The germline V and J ends were trimmed by 0 bases and 0 bases, with 9 bases remaining between them. This CDR3 has 14 residues. CDR1 is SQVTM, CDR2 ANQGSEA, per germline.

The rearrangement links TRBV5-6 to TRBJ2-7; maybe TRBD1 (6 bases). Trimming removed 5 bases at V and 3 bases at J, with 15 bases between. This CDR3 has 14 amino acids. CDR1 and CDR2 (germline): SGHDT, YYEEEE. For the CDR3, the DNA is TGTGCCAGCAGGGAGCTTGGGGGCCGCTACGAGCAGTACTTC. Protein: CASRELGGRYEQYF.

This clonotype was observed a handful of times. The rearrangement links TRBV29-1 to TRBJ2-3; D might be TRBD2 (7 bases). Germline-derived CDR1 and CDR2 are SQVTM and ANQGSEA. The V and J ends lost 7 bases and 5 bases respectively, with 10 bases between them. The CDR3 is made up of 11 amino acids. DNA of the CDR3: TGCAGCGGAGGGGGGGGAGATACGCAGTATTTT. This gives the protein CSGGGGDTQYF.